This T cell receptor (beta chain) stems from a study of a mutant IDH1 vaccine in newly diagnosed glioma. Study summary: Treated patients, averaging about 40 years, were roughly 60% male and about 38% female. Most patients had radiochemotherapy with temozolomide before enrollment; others had one alone.

Described time point: week 23, last vaccination. Vaccine doses each comprised 300 ug of mutant IDH1 20-mer peptide, with topical imiquimod. Assay: immunoSEQ multiplex PCR; the TCRdb copy retains only in-frame clones and omits some. The sample yields more than 55,000 clones, about 81% seen once. V lost 0 bases to trimming and J lost 10 bases, with 15 bases between them. This CDR3 has 14 residues. CDR1 and CDR2 (germline): MNHEY, SVGAGI. To note about this clone: The antigen is undetermined.

Sequences were derived from PBMCs, sampled from a glioma patient whose treatment included an IDH1 peptide vaccine. The TCR comes from a woman aged 35 to 49 with glioma. Some clones in this sample may be carry-over from other donors' samples. V and J are TRBV6-5 and TRBJ1-2, with D unresolved. The CDR3 spells CASSYSTPRPLYTF. CDR3 nucleotides: TGTGCCAGCAGTTACTCGACGCCAAGGCCGCTCTACACCTTC.